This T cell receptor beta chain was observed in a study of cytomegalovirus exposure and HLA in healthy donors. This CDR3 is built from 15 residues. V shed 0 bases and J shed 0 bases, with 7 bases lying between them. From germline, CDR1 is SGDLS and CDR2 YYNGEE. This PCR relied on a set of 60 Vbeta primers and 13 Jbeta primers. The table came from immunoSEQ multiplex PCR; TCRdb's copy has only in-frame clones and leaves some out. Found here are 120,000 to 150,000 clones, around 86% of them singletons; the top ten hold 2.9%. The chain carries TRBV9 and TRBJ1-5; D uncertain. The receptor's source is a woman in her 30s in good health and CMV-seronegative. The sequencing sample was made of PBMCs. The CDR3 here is CASSVGPISNQPQHF. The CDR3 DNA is TGTGCCAGCAGCGTAGGGCCCATTAGCAATCAGCCCCAGCATTTT.